This T cell receptor (beta chain) was recorded in a study of T cell responses to AZD1222 COVID-19 vaccine. General study findings and limits: Only 6 or 7 people who got AZD1222 tested seropositive at baseline. Donors were mostly white British, more females; clonal diversity possibly underestimated. Nearly half of spike-specific TCRs reportedly target variant regions that are unmutated in the B.1.351 and B.1.1.7 variants.

V lost 5 bases, J lost 3 bases, and 6 bases stayed unmatched. This CDR3 spans 15 amino acids. CDR1 is LNHDA and CDR2 is SQIVND in the germline V gene (reference sequence). Details on this clone: What it binds is not known.

Sequencing was performed with immunoSEQ multiplex PCR; in TCRdb, only in-frame clones are kept and a portion is missing. The sample includes 150,000 or so clones, approximately 91% seen only once; the top ten take about 1.6%. Sequenced here: peripheral blood, sampled 28 days after the second AZD1222 dose. The source of this sequence is an adult who received the AZD1222 COVID-19 vaccine. The rearrangement links TRBV19 to TRBJ2-3; TRBD1 matches at 9 bases. The CDR3 region is CASSARQGVTDTQYF. The CDR3 DNA reads TGTGCCAGTAGTGCCCGACAGGGGGTAACAGATACGCAGTATTTT.